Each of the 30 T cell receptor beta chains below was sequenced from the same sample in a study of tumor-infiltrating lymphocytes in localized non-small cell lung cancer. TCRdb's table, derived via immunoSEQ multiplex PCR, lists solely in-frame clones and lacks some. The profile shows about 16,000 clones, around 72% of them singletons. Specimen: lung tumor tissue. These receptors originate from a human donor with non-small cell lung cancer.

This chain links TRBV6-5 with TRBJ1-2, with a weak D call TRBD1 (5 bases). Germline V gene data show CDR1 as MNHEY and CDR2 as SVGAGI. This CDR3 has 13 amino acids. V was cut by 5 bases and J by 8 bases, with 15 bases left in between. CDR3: CASSRGAAWGYTF. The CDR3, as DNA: TGTGCCAGCAGTCGCGGGGCTGCCTGGGGCTACACCTTC.

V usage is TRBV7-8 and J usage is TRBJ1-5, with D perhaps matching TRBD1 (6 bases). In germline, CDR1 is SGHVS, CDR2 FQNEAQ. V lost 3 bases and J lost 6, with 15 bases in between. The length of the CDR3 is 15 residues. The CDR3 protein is CASSLTGITSQPQHF. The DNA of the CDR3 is TGTGCCAGCAGCTTGACAGGTATTACGAGTCAGCCCCAGCATTTT.

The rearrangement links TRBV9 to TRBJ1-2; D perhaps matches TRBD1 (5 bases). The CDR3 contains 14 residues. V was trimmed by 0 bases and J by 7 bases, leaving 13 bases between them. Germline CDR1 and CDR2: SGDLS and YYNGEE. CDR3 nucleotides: TGTGCCAGCAGCGTAGATAGGGCAGGGTCTGGCTACACCTTC. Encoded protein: CASSVDRAGSGYTF.

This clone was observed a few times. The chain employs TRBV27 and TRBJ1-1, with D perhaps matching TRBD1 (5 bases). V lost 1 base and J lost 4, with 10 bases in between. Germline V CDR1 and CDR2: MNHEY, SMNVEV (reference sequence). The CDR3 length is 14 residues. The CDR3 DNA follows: TGTGCCAGCAGTTTATTTGGGCAGGGCACTGAAGCTTTCTTT. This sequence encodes CASSLFGQGTEAFF.

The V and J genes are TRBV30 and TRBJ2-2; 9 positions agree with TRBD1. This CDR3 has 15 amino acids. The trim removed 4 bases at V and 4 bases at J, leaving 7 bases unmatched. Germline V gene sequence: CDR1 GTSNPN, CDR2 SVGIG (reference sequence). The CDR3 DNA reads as TGTGCCTGGACTACAGGGGGCGTTGCCACCGGGGAGCTGTTTTTT. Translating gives CAWTTGGVATGELFF.

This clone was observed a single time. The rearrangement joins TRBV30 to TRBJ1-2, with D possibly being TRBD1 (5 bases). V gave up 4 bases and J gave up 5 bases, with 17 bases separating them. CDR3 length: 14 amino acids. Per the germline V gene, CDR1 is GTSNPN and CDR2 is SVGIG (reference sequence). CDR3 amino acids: CAWKGEGIGYGYTF. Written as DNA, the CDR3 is TGTGCCTGGAAAGGAGAGGGGATCGGGTATGGCTACACCTTC.

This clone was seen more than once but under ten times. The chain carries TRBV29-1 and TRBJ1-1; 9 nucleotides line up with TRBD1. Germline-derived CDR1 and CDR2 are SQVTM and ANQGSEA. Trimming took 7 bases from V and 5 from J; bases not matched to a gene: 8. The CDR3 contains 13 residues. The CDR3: CSDLQGAGTEAFF. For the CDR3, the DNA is TGCAGCGACCTACAGGGGGCAGGGACTGAAGCTTTCTTT.

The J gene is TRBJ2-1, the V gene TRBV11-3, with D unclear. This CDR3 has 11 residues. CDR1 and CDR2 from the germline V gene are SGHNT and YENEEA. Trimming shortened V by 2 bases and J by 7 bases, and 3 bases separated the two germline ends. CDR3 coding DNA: TGTGCCAGCAGCTTACAGAATGAGCAGTTCTTC. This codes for CASSLQNEQFF.

This CDR3 is CASSPGQGGEKLFF. The CDR3 DNA reads as TGCGCCAGCAGCCCGGGACAGGGAGGTGAAAAACTGTTTTTT. The V and J genes are TRBV5-1 and TRBJ1-4, with 9 bases aligning to TRBD1. This CDR3 has 14 residues. After removal of 4 bases from V and 7 bases from J, the junction contained 5 bases not matched to a gene. Germline V gene sequence: CDR1 SGHRS, CDR2 YFSETQ.

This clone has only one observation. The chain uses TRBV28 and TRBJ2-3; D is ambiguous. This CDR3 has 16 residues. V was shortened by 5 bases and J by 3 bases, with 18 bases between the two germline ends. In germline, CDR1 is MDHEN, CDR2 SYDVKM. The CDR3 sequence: CASSPSGLSGTDTQYF. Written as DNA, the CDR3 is TGTGCCAGCAGTCCCTCCGGGTTGTCTGGGACAGATACGCAGTATTTT.

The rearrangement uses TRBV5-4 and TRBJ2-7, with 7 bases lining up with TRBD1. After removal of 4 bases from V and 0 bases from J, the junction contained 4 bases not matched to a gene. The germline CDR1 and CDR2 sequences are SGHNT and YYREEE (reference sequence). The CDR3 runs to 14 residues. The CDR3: CASSPQGPSYEQYF. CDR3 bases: TGTGCCAGCAGCCCACAGGGGCCCTCCTACGAGCAGTACTTC.

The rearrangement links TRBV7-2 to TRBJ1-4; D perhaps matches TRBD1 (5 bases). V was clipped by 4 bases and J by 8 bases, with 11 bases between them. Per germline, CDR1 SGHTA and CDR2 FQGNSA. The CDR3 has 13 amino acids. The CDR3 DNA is TGTGCCAGCAGCTCCGGGGGTAGAGAAAAACTGTTTTTT. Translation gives CASSSGGREKLFF.

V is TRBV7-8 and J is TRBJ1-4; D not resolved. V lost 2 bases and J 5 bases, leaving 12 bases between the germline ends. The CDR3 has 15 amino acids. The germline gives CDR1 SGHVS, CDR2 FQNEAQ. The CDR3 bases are TGTGCCAGCAGCTTAAACAGAGGCGGGAATGAAAAACTGTTTTTT. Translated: CASSLNRGGNEKLFF.

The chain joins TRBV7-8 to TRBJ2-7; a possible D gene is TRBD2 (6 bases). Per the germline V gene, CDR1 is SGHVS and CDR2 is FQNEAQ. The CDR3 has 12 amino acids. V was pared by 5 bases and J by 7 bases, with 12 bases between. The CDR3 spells CASSNEGREQYF. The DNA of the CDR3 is TGTGCCAGCAGCAACGAGGGGAGGGAGCAGTACTTC.

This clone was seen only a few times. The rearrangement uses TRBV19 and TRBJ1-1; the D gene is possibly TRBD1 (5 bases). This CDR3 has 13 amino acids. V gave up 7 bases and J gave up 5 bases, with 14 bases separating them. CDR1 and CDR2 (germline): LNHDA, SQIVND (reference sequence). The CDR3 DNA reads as TGTGCCAGTACTACACTGGGGGGGACTGAAGCTTTCTTT. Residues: CASTTLGGTEAFF.

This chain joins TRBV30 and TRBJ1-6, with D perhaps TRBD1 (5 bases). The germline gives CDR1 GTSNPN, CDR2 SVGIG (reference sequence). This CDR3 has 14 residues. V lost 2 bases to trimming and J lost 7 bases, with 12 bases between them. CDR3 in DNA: TGTGCCTGGAGTTTATCGAACAGGAATTCACCCCTCCACTTT. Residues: CAWSLSNRNSPLHF.

The chain's CDR3 is CASSPEGGMNTEAFF. The CDR3, as DNA: TGTGCCAGCAGCCCAGAGGGGGGCATGAACACTGAAGCTTTCTTT. The chain couples TRBV11-3 to TRBJ1-1; a weak D match, TRBD1 (6 bases). The ends were cut back, 5 bases at V and 0 bases at J, with 13 bases in the middle. The CDR3 has 15 amino acids. Germline V lookup: CDR1 SGHNT, CDR2 YENEEA. Full variable domain (missing parts from reference TRBV11-3 and TRBJ1-1): EAGVVQSPRYKIIEKKQPVAFWCNPISGHNTLYWYLQNLGQGPELLIRYENEEAVDDSQLPKDRFSAERLKGVDSTLKIQPAELGDSAVYLCASSPEGGMNTEAFFGQGTRLTVV.

The CDR3, as DNA: TGTGCCACCAGCCCTTCTAGGCAGGTTAATCAGCCCCAGCATTTT. Amino acids: CATSPSRQVNQPQHF. The genes are TRBV15 and TRBJ1-5; D is uncertain. Germline CDR1 LNHNV, CDR2 YYDKDF (reference sequence). Between the trimmed V and J ends, which lost 5 bases and 4 bases, there was a span of 15 bases. The CDR3 consists of 15 residues.

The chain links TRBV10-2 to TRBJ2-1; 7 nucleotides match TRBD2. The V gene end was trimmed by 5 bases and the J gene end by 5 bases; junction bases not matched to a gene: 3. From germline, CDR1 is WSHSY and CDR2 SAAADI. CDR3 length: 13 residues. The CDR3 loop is CASSLAGNNEQFF. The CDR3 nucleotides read TGCGCCAGCAGTTTAGCGGGTAACAATGAGCAGTTCTTC.

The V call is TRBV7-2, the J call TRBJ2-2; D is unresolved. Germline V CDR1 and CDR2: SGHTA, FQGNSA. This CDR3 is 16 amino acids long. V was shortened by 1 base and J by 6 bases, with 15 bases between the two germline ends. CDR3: CASSLGRSNGPGELFF. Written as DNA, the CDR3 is TGTGCCAGCAGCTTAGGCCGGAGTAATGGCCCCGGGGAGCTGTTTTTT.

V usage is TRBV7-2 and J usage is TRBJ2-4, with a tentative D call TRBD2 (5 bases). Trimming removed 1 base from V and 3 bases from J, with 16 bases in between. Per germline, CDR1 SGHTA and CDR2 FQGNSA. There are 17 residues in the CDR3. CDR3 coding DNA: TGTGCCAGCAGCTTAGAGGGTCCGGGGTTGGGCAAAAACATTCAGTACTTC. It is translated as CASSLEGPGLGKNIQYF.

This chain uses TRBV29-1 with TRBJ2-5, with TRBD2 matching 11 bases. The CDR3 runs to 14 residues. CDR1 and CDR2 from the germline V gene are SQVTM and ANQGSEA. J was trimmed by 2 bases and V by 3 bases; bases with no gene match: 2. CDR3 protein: CSVDPSGRQETQYF. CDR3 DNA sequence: TGCAGCGTTGACCCTAGCGGGAGGCAAGAGACCCAGTACTTC. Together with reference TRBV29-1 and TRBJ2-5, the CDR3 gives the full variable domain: SAVISQKPSRDICQRGTSLTIQCQVDSQVTMMFWYRQQPGQSLTLIATANQGSEATYESGFVIDKFPISRPNLTFSTLTVSNMSPEDSSIYLCSVDPSGRQETQYFGPGTRLLVL.

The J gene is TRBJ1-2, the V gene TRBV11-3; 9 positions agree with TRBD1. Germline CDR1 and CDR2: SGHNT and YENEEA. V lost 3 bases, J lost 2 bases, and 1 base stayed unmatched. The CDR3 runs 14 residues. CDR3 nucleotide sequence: TGTGCCAGCAGCTTGGGACAGGGCAACTATGGCTACACCTTC. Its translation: CASSLGQGNYGYTF.

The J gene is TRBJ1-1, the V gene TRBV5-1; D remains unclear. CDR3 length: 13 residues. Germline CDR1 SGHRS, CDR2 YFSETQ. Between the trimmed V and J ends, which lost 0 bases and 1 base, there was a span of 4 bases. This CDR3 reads CASSLDRNTEAFF. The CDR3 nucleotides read TGCGCCAGCAGCTTGGACAGGAACACTGAAGCTTTCTTT.

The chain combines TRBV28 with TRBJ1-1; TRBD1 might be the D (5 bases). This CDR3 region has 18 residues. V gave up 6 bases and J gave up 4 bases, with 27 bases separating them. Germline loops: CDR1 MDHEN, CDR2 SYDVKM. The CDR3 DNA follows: TGTGCCAGCAGGCAGCTCTCCGGGGACCGGCTCCGGGTCACTGAAGCTTTCTTT. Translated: CASRQLSGDRLRVTEAFF.

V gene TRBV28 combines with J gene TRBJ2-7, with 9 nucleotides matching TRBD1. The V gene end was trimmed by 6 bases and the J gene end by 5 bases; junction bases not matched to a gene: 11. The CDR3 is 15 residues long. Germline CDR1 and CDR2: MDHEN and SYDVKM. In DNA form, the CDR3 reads TGTGCCAGCAGCCCTAGGCGGACAGGGGTGGACGAGCAGTACTTC. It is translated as CASSPRRTGVDEQYF. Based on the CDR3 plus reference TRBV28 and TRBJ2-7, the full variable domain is DVKVTQSSRYLVKRTGEKVFLECVQDMDHENMFWYRQDPGLGLRLIYFSYDVKMKEKGDIPEGYSVSREKKERFSLILESASTNQTSMYLCASSPRRTGVDEQYFGPGTRLTVT.

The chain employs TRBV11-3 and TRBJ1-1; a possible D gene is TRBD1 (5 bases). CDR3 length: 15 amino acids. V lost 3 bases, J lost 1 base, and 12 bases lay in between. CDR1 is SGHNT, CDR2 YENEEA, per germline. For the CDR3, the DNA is TGTGCCAGCAGCTTGAGAGGGGCTTCGAACACTGAAGCTTTCTTT. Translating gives CASSLRGASNTEAFF.

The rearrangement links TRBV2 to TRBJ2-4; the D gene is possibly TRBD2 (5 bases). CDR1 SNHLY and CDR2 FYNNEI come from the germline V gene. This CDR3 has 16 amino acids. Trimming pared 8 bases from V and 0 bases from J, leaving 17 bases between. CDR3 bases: TGTGCCAGCGATACTAGAAACGAGGTAGCCAAAAACATTCAGTACTTC. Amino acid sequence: CASDTRNEVAKNIQYF.

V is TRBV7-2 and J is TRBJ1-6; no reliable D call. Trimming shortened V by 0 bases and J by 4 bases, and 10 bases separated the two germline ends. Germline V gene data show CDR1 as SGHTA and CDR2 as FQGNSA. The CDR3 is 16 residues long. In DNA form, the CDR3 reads TGTGCCAGCAGCTTAGCAGTTTCGAGGTATAATTCACCCCTCCACTTT. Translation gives CASSLAVSRYNSPLHF.

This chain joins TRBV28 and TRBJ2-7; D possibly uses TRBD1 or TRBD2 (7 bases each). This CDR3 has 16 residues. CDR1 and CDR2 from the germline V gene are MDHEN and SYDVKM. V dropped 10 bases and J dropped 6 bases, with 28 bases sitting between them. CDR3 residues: CAIMGAGGGEFGEQYF. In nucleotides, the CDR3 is TGTGCCATCATGGGGGCAGGGGGGGGAGAGTTCGGCGAGCAGTACTTC. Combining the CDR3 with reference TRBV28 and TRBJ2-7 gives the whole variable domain DVKVTQSSRYLVKRTGEKVFLECVQDMDHENMFWYRQDPGLGLRLIYFSYDVKMKEKGDIPEGYSVSREKKERFSLILESASTNQTSMYLCAIMGAGGGEFGEQYFGPGTRLTVT.